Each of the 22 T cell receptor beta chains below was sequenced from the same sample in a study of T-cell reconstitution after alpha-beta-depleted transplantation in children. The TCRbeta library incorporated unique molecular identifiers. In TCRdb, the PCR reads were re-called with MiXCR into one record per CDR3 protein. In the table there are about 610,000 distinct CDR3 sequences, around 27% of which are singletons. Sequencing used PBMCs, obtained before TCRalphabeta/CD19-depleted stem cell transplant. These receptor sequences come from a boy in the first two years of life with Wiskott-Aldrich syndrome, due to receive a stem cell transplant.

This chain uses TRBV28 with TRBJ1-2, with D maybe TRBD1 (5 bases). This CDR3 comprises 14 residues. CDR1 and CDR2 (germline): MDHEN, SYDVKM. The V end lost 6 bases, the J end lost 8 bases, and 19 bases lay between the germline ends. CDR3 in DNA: TGTGCCAGCAGCCGAAACCCAGGGATCAGGGGCTACACCTTC. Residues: CASSRNPGIRGYTF.

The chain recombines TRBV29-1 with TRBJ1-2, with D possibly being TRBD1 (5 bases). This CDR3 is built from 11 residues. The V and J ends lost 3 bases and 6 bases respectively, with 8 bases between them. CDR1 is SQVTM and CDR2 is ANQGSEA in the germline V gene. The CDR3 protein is CSVDGGDGYTF. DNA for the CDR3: TGCAGCGTTGATGGGGGGGATGGCTACACCTTC.

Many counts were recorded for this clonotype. The CDR3 reads CASSTGRGETQYF. In DNA form, the CDR3 reads TGTGCCAGCTCGACAGGGCGGGGAGAGACCCAGTACTTC. The chain links TRBV2 to TRBJ2-5, with D perhaps TRBD1 (7 bases). Germline V gene sequence: CDR1 SNHLY, CDR2 FYNNEI. Trimming took 8 bases from V and 4 from J, leaving 14 bases between them. There are 13 residues in the CDR3.

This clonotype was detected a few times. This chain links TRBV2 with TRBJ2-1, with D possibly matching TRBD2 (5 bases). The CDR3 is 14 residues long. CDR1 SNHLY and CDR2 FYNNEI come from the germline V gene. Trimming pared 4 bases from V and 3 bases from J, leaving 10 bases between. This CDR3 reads CASSGRLDYNEQFF. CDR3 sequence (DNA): TGTGCCAGCAGTGGGAGGTTGGACTACAATGAGCAGTTCTTC.

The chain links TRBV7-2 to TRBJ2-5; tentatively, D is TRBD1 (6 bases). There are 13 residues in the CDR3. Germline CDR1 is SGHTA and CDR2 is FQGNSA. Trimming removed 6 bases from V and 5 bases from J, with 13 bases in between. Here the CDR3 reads CASSLQGYETQYF. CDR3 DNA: TGTGCCAGCAGTCTACAGGGTTACGAGACCCAGTACTTC.

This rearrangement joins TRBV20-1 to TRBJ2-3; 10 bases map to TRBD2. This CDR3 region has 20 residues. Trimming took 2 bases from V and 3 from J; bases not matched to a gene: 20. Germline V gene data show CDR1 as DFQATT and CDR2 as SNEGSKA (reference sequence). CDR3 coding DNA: TGCAGTGCTAGATGGAATAGGCTAGCGGGAGTAGTTAGTGCTACAGATACGCAGTATTTT. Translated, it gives CSARWNRLAGVVSATDTQYF.

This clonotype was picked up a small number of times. CDR3 coding DNA: TGTGCCAGCAGCTTGCATTCACCGGACAGGGGCACAGATACGCAGTATTTT. Translated, it gives CASSLHSPDRGTDTQYF. V and J are TRBV11-2 and TRBJ2-3, with 8 bases identical to TRBD1. Germline CDR1 and CDR2: SGHAT and FQNNGV. Germline trimming cut 3 bases from V and 1 base from J; bases unmatched to any gene: 9. The CDR3 consists of 17 residues.

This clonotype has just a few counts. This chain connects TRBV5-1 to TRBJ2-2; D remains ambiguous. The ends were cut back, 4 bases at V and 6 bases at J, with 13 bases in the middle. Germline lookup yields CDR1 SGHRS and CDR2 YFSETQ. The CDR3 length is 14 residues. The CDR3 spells CASSQAEPPGELFF. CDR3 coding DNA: TGCGCCAGCAGCCAGGCGGAGCCCCCCGGGGAGCTGTTTTTT.

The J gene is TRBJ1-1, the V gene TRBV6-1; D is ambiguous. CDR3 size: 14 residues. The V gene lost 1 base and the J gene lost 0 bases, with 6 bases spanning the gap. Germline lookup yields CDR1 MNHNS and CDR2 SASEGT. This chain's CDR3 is CASSEGGLNTEAFF. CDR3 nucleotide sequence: TGTGCCAGCAGTGAAGGAGGGCTGAACACTGAAGCTTTCTTT.

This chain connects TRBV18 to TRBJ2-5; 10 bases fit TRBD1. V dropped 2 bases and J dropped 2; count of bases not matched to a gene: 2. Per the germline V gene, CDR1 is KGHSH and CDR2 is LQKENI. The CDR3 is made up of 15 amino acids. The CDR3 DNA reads TGTGCCAGCTCACCAGGGACAGGGGATCAAGAGACCCAGTACTTC. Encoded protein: CASSPGTGDQETQYF.

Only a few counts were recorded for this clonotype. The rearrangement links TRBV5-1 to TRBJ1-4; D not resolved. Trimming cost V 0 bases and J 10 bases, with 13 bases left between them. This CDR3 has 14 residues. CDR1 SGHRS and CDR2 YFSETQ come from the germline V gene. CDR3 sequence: CASSLAAGSGKLFF. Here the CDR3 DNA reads TGCGCCAGCAGCTTGGCGGCAGGTTCGGGAAAACTGTTTTTT.

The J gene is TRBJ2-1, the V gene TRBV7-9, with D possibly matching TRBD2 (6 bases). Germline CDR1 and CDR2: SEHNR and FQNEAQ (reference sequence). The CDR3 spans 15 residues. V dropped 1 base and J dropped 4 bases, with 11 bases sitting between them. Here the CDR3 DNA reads TGTGCCAGCAGCTTAGACGGGAGCGTGTACAATGAGCAGTTCTTC. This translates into CASSLDGSVYNEQFF.

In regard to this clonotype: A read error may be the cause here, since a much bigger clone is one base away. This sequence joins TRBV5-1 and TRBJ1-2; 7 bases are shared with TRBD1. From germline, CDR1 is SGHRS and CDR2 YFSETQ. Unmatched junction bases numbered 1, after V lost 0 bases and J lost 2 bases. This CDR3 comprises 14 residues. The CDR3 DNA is TGCGCCAGCAGCTTGGAACAGGGGAACTATGGCTACACCTTC. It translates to CASSLEQGNYGYTF.

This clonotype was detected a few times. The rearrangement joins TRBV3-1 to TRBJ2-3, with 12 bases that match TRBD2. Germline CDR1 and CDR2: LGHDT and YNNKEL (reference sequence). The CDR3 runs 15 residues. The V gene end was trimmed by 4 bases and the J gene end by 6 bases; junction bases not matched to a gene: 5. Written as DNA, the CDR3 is TGTGCCAGCAGCCCGACTAGCGGGAGAGAGGATACGCAGTATTTT. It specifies CASSPTSGREDTQYF.

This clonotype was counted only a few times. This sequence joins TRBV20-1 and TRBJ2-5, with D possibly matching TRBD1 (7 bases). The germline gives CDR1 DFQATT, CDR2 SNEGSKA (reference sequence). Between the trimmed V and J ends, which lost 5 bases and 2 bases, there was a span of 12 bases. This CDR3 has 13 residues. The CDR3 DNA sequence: TGCAGTGCTCTGACAGGGACTCAAGAGACCCAGTACTTC. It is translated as CSALTGTQETQYF.

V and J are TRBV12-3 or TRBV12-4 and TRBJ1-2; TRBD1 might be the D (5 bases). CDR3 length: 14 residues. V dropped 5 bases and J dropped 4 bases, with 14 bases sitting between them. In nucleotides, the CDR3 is TGTGCCAGCAGTCCTCTCCTGGACACCTATGGCTACACCTTC. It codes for CASSPLLDTYGYTF.

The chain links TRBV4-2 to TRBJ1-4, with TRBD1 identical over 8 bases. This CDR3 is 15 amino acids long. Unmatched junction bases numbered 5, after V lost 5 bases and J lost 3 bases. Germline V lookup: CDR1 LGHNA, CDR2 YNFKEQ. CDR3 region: CASSRGQGPNEKLFF. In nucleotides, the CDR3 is TGTGCCAGCAGCAGAGGACAGGGACCTAATGAAAAACTGTTTTTT.

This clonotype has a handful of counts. This chain's CDR3 is CASSLGGSPKKSSYNEQFF. CDR3 sequence (DNA): TGTGCCAGCAGCTTGGGCGGGAGCCCCAAAAAATCATCCTACAATGAGCAGTTCTTC. The V call is TRBV11-1, the J call TRBJ2-1, with 7 nucleotides matching TRBD2. J gave up 1 base and V 3 bases, and 15 bases lay outside the gene matches. Germline assignment: CDR1 SGHAT and CDR2 FQDESV (reference sequence). The CDR3 spans 19 residues.

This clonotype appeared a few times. CDR3: CSGEADTQYF. The DNA of the CDR3 is TGCAGTGGTGAAGCAGATACGCAGTATTTT. V is TRBV20-1 and J is TRBJ2-3, with D hard to call. The germline V and J ends were trimmed by 7 bases and 4 bases, with 6 bases remaining between them. Germline-derived CDR1 and CDR2 are DFQATT and SNEGSKA (reference sequence). The CDR3 is 10 residues long.

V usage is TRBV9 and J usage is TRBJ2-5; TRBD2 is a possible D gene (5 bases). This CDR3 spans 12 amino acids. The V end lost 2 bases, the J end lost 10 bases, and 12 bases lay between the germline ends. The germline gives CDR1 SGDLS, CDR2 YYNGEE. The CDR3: CASSVAGGNQYF. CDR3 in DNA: TGTGCCAGCAGCGTTGCAGGAGGCAACCAGTACTTC.

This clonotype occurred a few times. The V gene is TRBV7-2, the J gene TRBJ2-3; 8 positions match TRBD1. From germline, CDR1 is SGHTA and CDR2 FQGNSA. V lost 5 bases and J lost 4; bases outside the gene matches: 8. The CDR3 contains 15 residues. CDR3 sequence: CASSPQGARADTQYF. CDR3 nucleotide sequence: TGTGCCAGCAGCCCCCAGGGGGCGCGGGCAGATACGCAGTATTTT.

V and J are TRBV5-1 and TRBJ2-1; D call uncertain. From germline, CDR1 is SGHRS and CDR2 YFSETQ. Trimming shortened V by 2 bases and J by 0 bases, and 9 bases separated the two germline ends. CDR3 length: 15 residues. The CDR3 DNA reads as TGCGCCAGCAGCTTTAGCCCAACCTCCTACAATGAGCAGTTCTTC. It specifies CASSFSPTSYNEQFF.